This T cell receptor beta chain was sequenced for a study of T cell responses to AZD1222 COVID-19 vaccine. Germline assignment: CDR1 SGHRS and CDR2 YFSETQ. The CDR3 is 16 amino acids. Between the trimmed V and J ends, which lost 4 bases and 1 base, there was a span of 17 bases. Details on this clone: Its target is not known.

Overall study findings and caveats: After two AZD1222 doses, spike-specific TCR breadth and depth rose versus day 0.

The method was immunoSEQ multiplex PCR; TCRdb's version includes in-frame clones alone and lacks a portion of them. The sample has 150,000 or so clones; roughly nine tenths are singletons. This clonotype was sampled from an adult in good health. The chain carries TRBV5-1 and TRBJ2-5; D unclear. The specimen was peripheral blood, collected on day 0 of AZD1222 vaccination. Here the CDR3 reads CASSLISGPRQETQYF. In DNA form, the CDR3 reads TGCGCCAGCAGCCTAATATCCGGGCCTCGCCAAGAGACCCAGTACTTC.